This T cell receptor beta chain stems from a study of blood T cell repertoires in COVID-19. Study in general: Sample material is recorded as cDNA or gDNA derived from T cells, B-cell-depleted T cells, or PBMCs.

V gave up 8 bases and J gave up 5 bases, with 19 bases separating them. Germline CDR1 reads SQVTM; CDR2 reads ANQGSEA. This CDR3 has 14 amino acids. Some clones are missing from TCRdb's copy, which holds only in-frame ones; the method was immunoSEQ multiplex PCR. The table shows tens of thousands of clones, with about 70% occurring only once. The TCR sequence derives from a man older than 75 with acute or convalescent COVID-19. The rearrangement links TRBV29-1 to TRBJ2-1, with D unresolved. What was sequenced was peripheral blood. The CDR3, as DNA: TGCAGCTCCTACGATCCCGTCGCCGACAATGAGCAGTTCTTC. As protein: CSSYDPVADNEQFF.